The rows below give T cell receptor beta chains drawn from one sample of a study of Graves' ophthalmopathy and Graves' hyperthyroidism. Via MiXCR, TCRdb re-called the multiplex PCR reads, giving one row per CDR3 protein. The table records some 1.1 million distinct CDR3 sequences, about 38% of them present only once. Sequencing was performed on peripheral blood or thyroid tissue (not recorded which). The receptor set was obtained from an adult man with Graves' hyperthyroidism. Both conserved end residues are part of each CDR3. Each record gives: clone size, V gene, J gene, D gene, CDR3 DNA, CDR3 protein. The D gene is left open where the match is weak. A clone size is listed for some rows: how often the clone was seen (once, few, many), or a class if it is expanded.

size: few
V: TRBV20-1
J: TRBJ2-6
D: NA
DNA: TGCAGTGCTAGAGATTTGAGACAGGGAGGTTCTGGGGCCAACGTCCTGACTTTC
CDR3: CSARDLRQGGSGANVLTF

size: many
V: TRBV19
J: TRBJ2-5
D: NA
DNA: TGTGCCAGTAGCCTCGGGGCAGGGTCGACCCAAGAGACCCAGTACTTC
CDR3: CASSLGAGSTQETQYF

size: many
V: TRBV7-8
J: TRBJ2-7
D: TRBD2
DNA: TGTGCCAGCAGCCCCCAGCGGGAGTCGATCTACGAGCAGTACTTC
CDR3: CASSPQRESIYEQYF

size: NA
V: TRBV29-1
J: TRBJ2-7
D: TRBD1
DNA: TGCAGCGTTGAAGGGGACAGGGGGGGCTGGGAGCAGTACTTC
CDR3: CSVEGDRGGWEQYF

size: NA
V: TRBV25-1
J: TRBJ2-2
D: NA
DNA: TGTGCTAGCGGGGACAGCATCTCCGGGGAGCTGTTTTTT
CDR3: CASGDSISGELFF

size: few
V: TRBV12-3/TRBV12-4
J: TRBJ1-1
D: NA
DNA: TGTGCCAGCAGTCCCCTTACAGGGAGGATAAACACTGAAGCTTTCTTT
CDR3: CASSPLTGRINTEAFF

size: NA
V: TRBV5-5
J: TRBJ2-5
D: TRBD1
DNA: TGTGCCAGCAGCTTAAGGGACAGGGGAATCGCAGAGACCCAGTACTTC
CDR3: CASSLRDRGIAETQYF

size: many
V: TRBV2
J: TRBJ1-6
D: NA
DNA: TGTGCCAGCAGTGGTTTAGCCGGGAGAAATTCACCCCTCCACTTT
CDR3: CASSGLAGRNSPLHF

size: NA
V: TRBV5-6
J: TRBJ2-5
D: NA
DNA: TGTGCCAGCAGCTTTCAGATCCTGGGGACCCAGTACTTC
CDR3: CASSFQILGTQYF

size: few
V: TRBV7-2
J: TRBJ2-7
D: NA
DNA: TGTGCCAGCGCCGGGGTCCTCAGCGAGCAGTACTTC
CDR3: CASAGVLSEQYF

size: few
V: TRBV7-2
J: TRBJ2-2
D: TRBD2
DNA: TGTGCCAGCAGCGGGGCGGGGGTCACGAACACCGGGGAGCTGTTTTTT
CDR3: CASSGAGVTNTGELFF

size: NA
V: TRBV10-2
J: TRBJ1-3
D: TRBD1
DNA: TGCGCCAGCAGTGAGCCGGACGGGACAGGAATAAACACCATATATTTT
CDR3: CASSEPDGTGINTIYF

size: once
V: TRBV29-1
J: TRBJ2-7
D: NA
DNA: TGCAGCGTTGCGGGGCAGAACATCTACGAGCAGTACTTC
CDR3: CSVAGQNIYEQYF

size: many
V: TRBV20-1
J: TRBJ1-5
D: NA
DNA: TGCAGTGCTAGCCGACAGACTAGCAATCAGCCCCAGCATTTT
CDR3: CSASRQTSNQPQHF

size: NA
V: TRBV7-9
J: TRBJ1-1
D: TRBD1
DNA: TGTGCCAGCAGCCAGGGGGAGGAGATCACTGAAGCTTTCTTT
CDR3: CASSQGEEITEAFF

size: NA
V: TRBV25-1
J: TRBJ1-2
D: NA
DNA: TGTGCCAGCCCTACCGCGACAGGCAGCTATGGCTACACCTTC
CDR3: CASPTATGSYGYTF

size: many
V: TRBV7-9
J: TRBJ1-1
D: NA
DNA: TGTGCCAGCGACGCCGCGGGGGCTGATACTGAAGCTTTCTTT
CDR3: CASDAAGADTEAFF

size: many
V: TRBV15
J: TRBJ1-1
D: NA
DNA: TGTGCCACCAGCAGAGATCGGCCAGGGGATGAAGCTTTCTTT
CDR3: CATSRDRPGDEAFF

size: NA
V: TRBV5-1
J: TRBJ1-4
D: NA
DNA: TGCGCCAGCAGCCGTGGGACAAGGCAAACTAATGAAAAACTGTTTTTT
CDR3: CASSRGTRQTNEKLFF

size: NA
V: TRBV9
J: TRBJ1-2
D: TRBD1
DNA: TGTGCCAGCAGCGCTAAGGGGGCTGGCTACACCTTC
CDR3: CASSAKGAGYTF

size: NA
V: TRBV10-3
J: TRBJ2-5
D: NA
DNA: TGTGCCAGCAGTTACGGTAGCTTTGGGACGGAGACCCAGTACTTC
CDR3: CASSYGSFGTETQYF

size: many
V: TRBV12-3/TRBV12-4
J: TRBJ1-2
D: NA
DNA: TGTGCCAGCAGTTTTGAGGCTTTCGGCTACACCTTC
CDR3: CASSFEAFGYTF

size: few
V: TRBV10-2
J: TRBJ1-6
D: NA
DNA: TGCGCCAGCAGGGGGGCAGTGAATTCACCCCTCCACTTT
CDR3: CASRGAVNSPLHF

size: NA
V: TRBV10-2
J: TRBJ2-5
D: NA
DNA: TGTGCCAGCAGTTTATTTGTGGGGCCCCAAGAGACCCAGTACTTC
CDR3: CASSLFVGPQETQYF

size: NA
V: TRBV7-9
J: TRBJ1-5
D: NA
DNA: TGTGCCAGCAGCCACTTAGTAATCCAGCCCCAGCATTTT
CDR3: CASSHLVIQPQHF

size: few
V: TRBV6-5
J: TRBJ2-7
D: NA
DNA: TGTGCCAGCAAAGCGGTCCGGACTGCCTACGAGCAGTACTTC
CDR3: CASKAVRTAYEQYF

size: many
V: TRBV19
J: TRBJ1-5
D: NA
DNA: TGTGCCAGTAGTCACGATGACAATCAGCCCCAGCATTTT
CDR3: CASSHDDNQPQHF

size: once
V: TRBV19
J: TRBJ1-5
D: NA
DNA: TGTGCCAGTAGTATAGGCCAGCCCCAGCATTTT
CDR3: CASSIGQPQHF

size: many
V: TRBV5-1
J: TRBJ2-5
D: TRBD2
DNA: TGCGCCAGCAGCTCGGAGCTTGGGACTAGCGGGGGCCCAAGGAGCTTC
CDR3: CASSSELGTSGGPRSF

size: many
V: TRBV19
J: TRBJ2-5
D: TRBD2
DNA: TGTGCCAGTAGTATGGGACTAGCGACCCAGTACTTC
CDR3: CASSMGLATQYF

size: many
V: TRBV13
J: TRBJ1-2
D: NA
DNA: TGTGCCAGCAGCGGCAGGATTAACTATGGCTACACCTTC
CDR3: CASSGRINYGYTF

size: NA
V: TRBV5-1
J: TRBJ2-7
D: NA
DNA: TGCGCCAGCAGCTTGGGTCCAGAACCATCCTACGAGCAGTACTTC
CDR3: CASSLGPEPSYEQYF